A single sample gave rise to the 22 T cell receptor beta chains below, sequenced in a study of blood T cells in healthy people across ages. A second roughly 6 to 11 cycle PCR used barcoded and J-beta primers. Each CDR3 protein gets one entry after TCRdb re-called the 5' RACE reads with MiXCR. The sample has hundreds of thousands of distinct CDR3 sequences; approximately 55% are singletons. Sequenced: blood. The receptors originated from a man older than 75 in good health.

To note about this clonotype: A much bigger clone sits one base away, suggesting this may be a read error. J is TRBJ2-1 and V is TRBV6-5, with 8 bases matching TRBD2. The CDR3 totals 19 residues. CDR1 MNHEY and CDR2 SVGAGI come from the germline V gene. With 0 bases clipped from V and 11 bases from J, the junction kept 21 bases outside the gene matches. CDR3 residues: CASSYSFGSGKPSRGKQFF. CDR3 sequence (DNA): TGTGCCAGCAGTTACTCGTTCGGTAGCGGGAAGCCCTCGAGGGGTAAGCAGTTCTTC.

The CDR3 DNA reads as TGTGCCAGCAGTTTATCCCATGGTGAGGAGCAGCCCCAGCATTTT. This translates into CASSLSHGEEQPQHF. The rearrangement uses TRBV27 and TRBJ1-5; D gene ambiguous. Deletions cut 0 bases from V and 7 bases from J, with 13 bases between. This CDR3 comprises 15 residues. The V gene's germline CDR1 is MNHEY and CDR2 SMNVEV (reference sequence).

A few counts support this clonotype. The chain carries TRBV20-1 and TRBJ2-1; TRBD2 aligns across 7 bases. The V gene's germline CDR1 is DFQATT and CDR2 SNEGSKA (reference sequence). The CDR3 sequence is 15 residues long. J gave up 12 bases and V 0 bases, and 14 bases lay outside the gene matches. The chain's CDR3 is CSARDASGTHWGQFF. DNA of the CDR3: TGCAGTGCTAGAGACGCTAGCGGCACCCACTGGGGGCAGTTCTTC.

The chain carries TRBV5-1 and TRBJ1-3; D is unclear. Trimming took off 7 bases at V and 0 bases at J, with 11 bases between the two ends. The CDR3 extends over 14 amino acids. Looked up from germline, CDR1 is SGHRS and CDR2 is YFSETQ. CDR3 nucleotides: TGCGCCAGCGCCTCGGGCGTCTCTGGAAACACCATATATTTT. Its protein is CASASGVSGNTIYF.

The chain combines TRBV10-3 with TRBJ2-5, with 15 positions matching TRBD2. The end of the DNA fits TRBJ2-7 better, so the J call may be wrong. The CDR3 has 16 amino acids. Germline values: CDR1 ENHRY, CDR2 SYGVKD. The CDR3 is CAIQRGLAGGPYEQYF. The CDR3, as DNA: TGTGCCATCCAGCGGGGACTAGCGGGAGGCCCCTACGAGCAGTACTTC.

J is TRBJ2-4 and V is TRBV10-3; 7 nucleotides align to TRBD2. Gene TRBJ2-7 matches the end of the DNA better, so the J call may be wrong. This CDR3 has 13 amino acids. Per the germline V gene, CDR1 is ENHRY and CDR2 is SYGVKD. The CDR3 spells CAIRPTGGYEQYF. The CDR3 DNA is TGTGCCATCAGACCGACGGGGGGTTACGAGCAGTACTTC.

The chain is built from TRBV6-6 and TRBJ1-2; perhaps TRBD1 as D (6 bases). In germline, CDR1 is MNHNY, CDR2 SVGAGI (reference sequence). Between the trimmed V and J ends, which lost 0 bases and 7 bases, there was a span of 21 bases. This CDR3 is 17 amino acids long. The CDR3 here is CASSYSREDSSRGGYTF. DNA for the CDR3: TGTGCCAGCAGTTACTCGAGGGAGGACAGCTCTCGTGGTGGCTACACCTTC.

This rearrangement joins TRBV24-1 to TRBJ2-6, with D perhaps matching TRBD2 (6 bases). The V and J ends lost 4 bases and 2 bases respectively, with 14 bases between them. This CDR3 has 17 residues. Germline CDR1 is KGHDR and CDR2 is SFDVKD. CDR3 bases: TGTGCCACCAGTGAGAAGACTAGGGGAACTGGGGCCAACGTCCTGACTTTC. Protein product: CATSEKTRGTGANVLTF.

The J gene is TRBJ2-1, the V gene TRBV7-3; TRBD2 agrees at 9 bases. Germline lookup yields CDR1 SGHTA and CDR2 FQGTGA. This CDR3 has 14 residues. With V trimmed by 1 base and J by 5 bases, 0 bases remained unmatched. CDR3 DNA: TGTGCCAGCAGCTTAAGCGGGGGGGACAATGAGCAGTTCTTC. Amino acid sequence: CASSLSGGDNEQFF.

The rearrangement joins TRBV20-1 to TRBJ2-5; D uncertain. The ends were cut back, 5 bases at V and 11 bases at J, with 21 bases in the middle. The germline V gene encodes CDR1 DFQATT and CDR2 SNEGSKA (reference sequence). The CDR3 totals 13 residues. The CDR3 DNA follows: TGCAGTGCTCCGCTCATCGTGCACAATGAGCAGTACTTC. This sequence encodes CSAPLIVHNEQYF.

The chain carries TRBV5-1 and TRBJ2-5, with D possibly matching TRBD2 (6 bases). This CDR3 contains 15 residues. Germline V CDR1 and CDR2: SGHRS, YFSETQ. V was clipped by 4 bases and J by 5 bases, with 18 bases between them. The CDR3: CASSLPGGPKETQYF. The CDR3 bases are TGCGCCAGCAGCCTCCCAGGAGGGCCGAAGGAGACCCAGTACTTC.

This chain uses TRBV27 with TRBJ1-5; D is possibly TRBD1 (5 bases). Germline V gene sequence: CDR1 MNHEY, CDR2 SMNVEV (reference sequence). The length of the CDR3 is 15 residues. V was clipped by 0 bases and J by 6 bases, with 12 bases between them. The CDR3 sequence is CASSLSGPRFQPQHF. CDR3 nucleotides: TGTGCCAGCAGTTTATCGGGACCGAGATTTCAGCCCCAGCATTTT.

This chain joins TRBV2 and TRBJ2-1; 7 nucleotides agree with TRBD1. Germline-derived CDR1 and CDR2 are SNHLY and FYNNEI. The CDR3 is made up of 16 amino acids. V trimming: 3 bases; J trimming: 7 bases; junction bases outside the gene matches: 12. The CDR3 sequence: CASSDMDRITINEQFF. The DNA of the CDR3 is TGTGCCAGCAGTGATATGGACAGGATTACAATTAATGAGCAGTTCTTC. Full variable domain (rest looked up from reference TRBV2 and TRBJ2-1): EPEVTQTPSHQVTQMGQEVILRCVPISNHLYFYWYRQILGQKVEFLVSFYNNEISEKSEIFDDQFSVERPDGSNFTLKIRSTKLEDSAMYFCASSDMDRITINEQFFGPGTRLTVL.

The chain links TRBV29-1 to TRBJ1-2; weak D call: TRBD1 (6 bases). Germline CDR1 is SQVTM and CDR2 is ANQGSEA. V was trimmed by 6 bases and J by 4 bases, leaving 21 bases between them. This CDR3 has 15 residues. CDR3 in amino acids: CSVEGRPGGGYGYTF. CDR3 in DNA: TGCAGCGTCGAGGGGAGGCCGGGGGGCGGCTATGGCTACACCTTC.

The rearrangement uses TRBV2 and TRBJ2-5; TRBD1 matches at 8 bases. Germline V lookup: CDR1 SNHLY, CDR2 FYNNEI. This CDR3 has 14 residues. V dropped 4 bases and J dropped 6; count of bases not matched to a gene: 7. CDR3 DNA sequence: TGTGCCAGCAGTGTCGGGACAGGTACTCAGACCCAGTACTTC. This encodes CASSVGTGTQTQYF.

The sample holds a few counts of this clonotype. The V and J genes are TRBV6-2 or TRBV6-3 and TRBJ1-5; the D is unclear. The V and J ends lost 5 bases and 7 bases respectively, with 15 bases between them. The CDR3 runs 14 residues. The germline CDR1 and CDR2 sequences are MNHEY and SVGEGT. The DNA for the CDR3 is TGTGCCAGCAGTCCCCCTCCTTGGGGACAGCCCCAGCATTTT. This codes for CASSPPPWGQPQHF.

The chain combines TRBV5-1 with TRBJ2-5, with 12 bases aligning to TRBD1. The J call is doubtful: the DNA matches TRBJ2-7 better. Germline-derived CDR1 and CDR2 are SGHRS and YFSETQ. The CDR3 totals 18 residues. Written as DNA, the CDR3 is TGCGCCAGCCAACCCGGGACAGGGGGCCGTCCTAGGGAATACGAGCAGTACTTC. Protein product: CASQPGTGGRPREYEQYF.

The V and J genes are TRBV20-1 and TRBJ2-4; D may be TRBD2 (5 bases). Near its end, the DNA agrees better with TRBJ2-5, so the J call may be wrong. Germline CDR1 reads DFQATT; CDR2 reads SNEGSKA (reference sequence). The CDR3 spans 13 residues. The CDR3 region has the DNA TGCAGTGCCCTAGAGGGTGGCCAAGAGACCCAGTACTTC. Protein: CSALEGGQETQYF.

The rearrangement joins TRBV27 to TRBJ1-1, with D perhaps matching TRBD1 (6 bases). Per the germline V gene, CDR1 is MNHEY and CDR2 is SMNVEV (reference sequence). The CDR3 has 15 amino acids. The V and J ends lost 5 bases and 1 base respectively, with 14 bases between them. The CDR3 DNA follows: TGTGCCAGCAGTCAAATAAACAGGGCGAACACTGAAGCTTTCTTT. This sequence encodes CASSQINRANTEAFF.

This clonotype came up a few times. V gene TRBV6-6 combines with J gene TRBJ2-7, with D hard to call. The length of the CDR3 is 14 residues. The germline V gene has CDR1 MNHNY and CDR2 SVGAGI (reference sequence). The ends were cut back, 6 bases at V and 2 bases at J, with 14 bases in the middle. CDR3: CASSLGDPPYEQYF. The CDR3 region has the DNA TGTGCCAGCAGCCTAGGCGACCCACCCTACGAGCAGTACTTC.

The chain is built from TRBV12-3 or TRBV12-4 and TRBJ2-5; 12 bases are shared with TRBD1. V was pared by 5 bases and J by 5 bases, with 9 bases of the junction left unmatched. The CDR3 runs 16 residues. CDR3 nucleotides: TGTGCCAGCAGTCCCGGAGGGACAGGGGGCGCGGAGACCCAGTACTTC. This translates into CASSPGGTGGAETQYF.

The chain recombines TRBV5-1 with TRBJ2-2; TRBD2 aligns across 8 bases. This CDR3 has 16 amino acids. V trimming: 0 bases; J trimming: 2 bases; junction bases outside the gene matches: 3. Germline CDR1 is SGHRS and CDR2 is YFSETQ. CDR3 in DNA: TGCGCCAGCAGCTTGGCTCGGGAGGGAAACACCGGGGAGCTGTTTTTT. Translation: CASSLAREGNTGELFF.